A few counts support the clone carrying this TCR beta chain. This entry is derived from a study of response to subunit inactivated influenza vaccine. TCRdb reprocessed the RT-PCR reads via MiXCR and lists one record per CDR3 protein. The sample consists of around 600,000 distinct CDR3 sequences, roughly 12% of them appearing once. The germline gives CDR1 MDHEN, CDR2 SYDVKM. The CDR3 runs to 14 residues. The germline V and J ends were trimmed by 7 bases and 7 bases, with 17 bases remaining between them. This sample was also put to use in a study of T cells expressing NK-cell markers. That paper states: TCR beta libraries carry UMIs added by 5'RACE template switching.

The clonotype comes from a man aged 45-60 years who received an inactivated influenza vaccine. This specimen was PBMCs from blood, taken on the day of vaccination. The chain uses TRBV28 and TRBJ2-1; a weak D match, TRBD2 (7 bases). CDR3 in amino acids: CASNLGGQRNEQFF. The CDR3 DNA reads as TGTGCCAGCAACCTGGGGGGGCAGAGAAATGAGCAGTTCTTC.